These T cell receptor beta chains were read from a single sample in a study of T cell responses to AZD1222 COVID-19 vaccine. TCRdb's copy holds only in-frame clones and misses some; the assay was immunoSEQ multiplex PCR. The data show 150,000 to 200,000 clones, about 90% seen once. The sequenced sample was peripheral blood, obtained on day 0 of MenACWY control vaccination. Source of these receptors: an adult in good health. The CDR3 runs from the conserved cysteine through the conserved F or W. D genes are given only for firm matches. The listing skips clone size in some rows; elsewhere it reads once, few, many or a size class.

V gene,clone size,D gene,J gene,CDR3 protein,CDR3 DNA
TRBV24-1,NA,TRBD1,TRBJ2-1,CATRSTGGHNEQFF,TGTGCCACCAGGTCGACAGGGGGCCACAATGAGCAGTTCTTC
TRBV28,NA,TRBD1,TRBJ1-2,CASSPQGRDYGYTF,TGTGCCAGCAGTCCACAGGGGCGCGACTATGGCTACACCTTC
TRBV5-4,NA,NA,TRBJ1-6,CASSRDGAYNSPLHF,TGTGCCAGCAGCCGAGACGGCGCCTATAATTCACCCCTCCACTTT
TRBV18,NA,NA,TRBJ1-2,CASSPISAGEGYTF,TGTGCCAGCTCACCGATTAGCGCAGGAGAGGGCTACACCTTC
TRBV7-2,NA,NA,TRBJ1-6,CASRATGPNSPLHF,TGTGCCAGCAGGGCGACAGGTCCTAATTCACCCCTCCACTTT
TRBV11-2,NA,TRBD2,TRBJ2-7,CASSARGGLAGGQHEQYF,TGTGCCAGCAGCGCCCGAGGTGGACTAGCGGGAGGGCAGCACGAGCAGTACTTC
TRBV6-2/TRBV6-3,NA,NA,TRBJ2-2,CASSLGSDTGELFF,TGTGCCAGCAGTTTAGGGAGCGACACCGGGGAGCTGTTTTTT
TRBV7-9,NA,NA,TRBJ1-1,CASSFGLLSTEAFF,TGTGCCAGCAGCTTTGGGCTTCTCTCCACTGAAGCTTTCTTT
TRBV30,NA,NA,TRBJ1-2,CAWSPRDTFYGYTF,TGTGCCTGGAGTCCACGGGACACATTTTATGGCTACACCTTC
TRBV6-5,NA,NA,TRBJ1-1,CASRPPRPTNTEAFF,TGTGCCAGCAGGCCCCCCCGGCCAACGAACACTGAAGCTTTCTTT
TRBV7-9,once,TRBD2,TRBJ2-5,CASSQRLAGDQETQYF,TGTGCCAGCAGCCAGCGACTAGCGGGAGACCAAGAGACCCAGTACTTC
TRBV25-1,NA,TRBD1,TRBJ1-6,CASSEQGGTGGATLHF,TGTGCCAGCAGTGAACAGGGGGGGACAGGAGGCGCCACCCTCCACTTT
TRBV7-9,NA,TRBD1,TRBJ2-7,CASLGDREYEQYF,TGTGCCAGCCTTGGGGACAGGGAGTACGAGCAGTACTTC
TRBV4-1,once,TRBD1,TRBJ1-1,CASSRPTGGGVGNTEAFF,TGCGCCAGCAGCCGACCAACAGGGGGCGGGGTCGGGAACACTGAAGCTTTCTTT
TRBV19,NA,NA,TRBJ2-7,CASSMRKGSYEQYF,TGTGCCAGTAGTATGCGGAAGGGTTCCTACGAGCAGTACTTC
TRBV28,once,NA,TRBJ2-7,CASSLGGNIPYEQYF,TGTGCCAGCAGTTTAGGTGGGAATATCCCTTACGAGCAGTACTTC
TRBV24-1,NA,NA,TRBJ1-2,CATSETVNYGYTF,TGTGCCACCAGTGAGACAGTTAACTATGGCTACACCTTC
TRBV19,NA,TRBD2,TRBJ2-2,CASRVSGSNTGELFF,TGTGCCAGTAGGGTTAGCGGGTCGAACACCGGGGAGCTGTTTTTT
TRBV4-2,NA,NA,TRBJ1-1,CASSQDGQSGAFF,TGTGCCAGCAGCCAAGATGGGCAGTCTGGAGCTTTCTTT
TRBV7-8,NA,NA,TRBJ2-7,CASSSTGQPAAVGIRDF,TGTGCCAGCAGCTCCACTGGACAGCCGGCAGCCGTGGGAATAAGGGACTTC
TRBV10-3,NA,NA,TRBJ2-4,CATRPDTLAKNIQYF,TGTGCCACCCGCCCGGACACCCTAGCCAAAAACATTCAGTACTTC
TRBV5-1,NA,NA,TRBJ1-2,CASSRDMTNYGYTF,TGCGCCAGCAGCCGGGACATGACTAACTATGGCTACACCTTC
TRBV2,NA,TRBD1,TRBJ2-1,CASSERDRDYNEQFF,TGTGCCAGCAGTGAGAGGGACAGGGATTACAATGAGCAGTTCTTC
TRBV5-5,NA,TRBD2,TRBJ2-1,CASSASDGTRSYNEQFF,TGTGCCAGCAGCGCTAGCGACGGGACTAGATCCTACAATGAGCAGTTCTTC
TRBV19,NA,NA,TRBJ1-5,CASRSMDGPNQPQHF,TGTGCCAGTAGGTCCATGGACGGACCCAATCAGCCCCAGCATTTT
TRBV6-2/TRBV6-3,NA,TRBD2,TRBJ2-2,CASSLLANTGELFF,TGTGCCAGCAGTTTACTAGCGAATACCGGGGAGCTGTTTTTT